This TCR beta chain emerged from a study of prognosis after radiotherapy for stage I lung cancer. Genomic DNA was the source, and TCR beta CDR3 was amplified from it by two-round multiplex PCR. Primers (each specific to one TRBV or TRBJ gene) were used in first-round PCR. MiXCR, applied by TCRdb to the multiplex PCR reads, yields one record per CDR3 protein. The sample gives about 15,000 distinct CDR3 sequences, approximately 15% of which show up once; 38% is in the top ten. A word on this clonotype: It is unclear where the CDR3 begins or ends on the DNA, so no DNA is shown, and the CDR3 is as TCRdb lists it.

The clonotype originates from a donor over 45 with non-small cell lung cancer. Sequencing was performed on PBMCs, taken before or after stereotactic body radiation therapy (not recorded which).

The CDR3 loop reads CASTSGQGNEQFFGPGTDTQYF. The chain links TRBV7-8 to TRBJ2-3; the table's D call, TRBD1, was not checked against the DNA. CDR1 is SGHVS and CDR2 is FQNEAQ in the germline V gene. A total of 22 residues make up the CDR3, ends included.